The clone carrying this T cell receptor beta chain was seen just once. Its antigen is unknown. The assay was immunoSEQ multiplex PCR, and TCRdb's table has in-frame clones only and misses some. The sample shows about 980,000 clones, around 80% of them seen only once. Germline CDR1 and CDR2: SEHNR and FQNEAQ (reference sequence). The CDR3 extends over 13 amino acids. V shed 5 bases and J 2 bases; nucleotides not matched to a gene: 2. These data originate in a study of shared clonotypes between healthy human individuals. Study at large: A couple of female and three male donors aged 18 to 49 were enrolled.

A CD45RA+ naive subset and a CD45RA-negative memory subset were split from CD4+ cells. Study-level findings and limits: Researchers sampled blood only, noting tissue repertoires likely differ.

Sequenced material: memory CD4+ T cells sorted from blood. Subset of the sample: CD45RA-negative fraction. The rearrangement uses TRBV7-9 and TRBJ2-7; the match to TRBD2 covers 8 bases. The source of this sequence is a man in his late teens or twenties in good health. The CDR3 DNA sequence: TGTGCCAGCAGCGGGACTAGAACCTACGAGCAGTACTTC. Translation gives CASSGTRTYEQYF.